Reported below is one T cell receptor (beta chain). Its binding antigen is unknown. Base qualities were left out, and no much larger clone turns up one base away. This specimen belongs to a study of CD8 T cells in Susac syndrome (dated by TCRdb to between 2018 and 2021). Study-wide context: The study used repertoire sequencing to test whether antigen drove CD8+ T cell activation and differentiation in Susac syndrome. The study compared CD8+ T cell repertoire clonality among 12 healthy donors, around 14 Susac syndrome patients and approximately 16 multiple sclerosis patients.

Trimming costs V 4 bases and J 4 bases, and their ends lie 17 bases apart. For CDR1 and CDR2, the germline V gene lists SNHLY and FYNNEI. From its cysteine to its phenylalanine, the CDR3 spans 16 amino acids. Just CDR3 DNA is preserved here, 48 bases in frame from base 1. Paper-wide results and their limitations: The TCR sequencing and HLA analysis was acknowledged to have included a relatively small number of individuals.

High-throughput TCR beta sequencing profiled peripheral blood CD8+ and CD4+ T cells from healthy donors, Susac syndrome patients and multiple sclerosis patients. Treatment-naive patients with stable or active relapsing-remitting disease fulfilling revised McDonald criteria were used as multiple sclerosis controls. Bulk CD8+ and CD4+ T cells were purified by magnetic negative isolation, whereas CD8+ TEMRA cells were enriched by FACS. Blood was collected in EDTA tubes and processed within 24 hours, with PBMCs isolated through density gradient centrifugation. PBMCs intended for TCR sequencing were cryopreserved in liquid nitrogen and were subsequently thawed in a 37 degrees C water bath. A purity of at least 90% was achieved for sorted or isolated CD4+, CD8+ and CD8+ TEMRA cells. RNA was extracted using the RNeasy kit, and about 0.45 to 1 ug of the RNA was reverse transcribed with random hexamers. TCR beta CDR3 regions were amplified with the immunoSEQ multiplex PCR assay covering 54 Vbeta and 13 Jbeta segments. To correct PCR amplification bias, a synthetic template baseline was used for both primer optimization and computational correction. On the authors' methods: Reads were assigned to V, D and J genes according to IMGT and analyzed in immunoSEQ Analyzer, with only productive sequences retained. To calculate clonality, Shannon entropy was normalized by log2 of the number of productive unique sequences and then subtracted from one. For each patient and control, public and private clones were evaluated within the 100 most prevalent clones. Clones were defined as Susac-specific when absent from the healthy and MS cohorts, from over a thousand published viral clones and from other ImmuneACCESS disease sequences. The raw public data were reprocessed by TCRdb itself: fastp quality trimming at Q25, MiXCR clonotype calling, in-frame beta chains only. Every entry covers one CDR3 protein and lists the most common genes and DNA from its rows. These V and J calls originate from TCRdb's pipeline instead of the authors' own analysis. This sample comprises fewer than 150,000 distinct CDR3 sequences, approximately 90% of them detected only once. The ten top clones hold about 0.23% of the sample.

The sequence derives from a human donor with multiple sclerosis. The sequenced sample was CD8+ T cells from PBMCs. Here the chain combines TRBV2 and TRBJ2-1; the D gene is possibly TRBD2, with 6 bases matching. The nucleotide sequence is given as TGTGCCAGCAGTGTGAGGTTCGGGAGTTTGTACAATGAGCAGTTCTTC. Its protein product is CASSVRFGSLYNEQFF.